This T cell receptor (beta chain) came from a study of T cells in women clearing cervical HPV infection. Looking at the study overall: Controls gave blood once infection was undetectable; cases at lesion identification. Only a few women had HLA typing results available.

Germline loops: CDR1 SNHLY, CDR2 FYNNEI. This CDR3 contains 13 residues. The trim removed 6 bases at V and 6 bases at J, leaving 4 bases unmatched. Some clones are missing from TCRdb's copy, which holds only in-frame ones; the method was immunoSEQ multiplex PCR. The data show 35,000 to 45,000 clones, and the top ten clones hold approximately 1.2%. Turning to this clone: Its antigen is not known. Coverage ceases 3 residues before the CDR3 finishes, and the germline J gene fills in the end.

Study-wide results and limits: Cases carried less TRBV6-7 than controls: approximately 0.1% versus 0.16%.

The receptor comes from a woman aged 18-70 years with a cervical HPV16 infection that either progressed to CIN3+ or cleared (not recorded which). Sequenced material: blood buffy coat. This chain links TRBV2 with TRBJ2-2; TRBD2 agrees at 7 bases. This CDR3 is CASRWGGAGELFF. The CDR3 DNA, read in part, is TGTGCCAGCAGATGGGGGGGGGCCGGGGAG.